Listed here are 32 T cell receptor beta chains from one sample, sequenced in a study of OX40 agonist ivuxolimab in advanced cancers. TCRdb's table, derived via immunoSEQ multiplex PCR, lists solely in-frame clones and lacks some. The data hold about 20,000 clones, with 85% to 90% observed a single time. Here the sequenced sample was CD4+ or CD8+ T cells sorted from blood, taken in a trial of the OX40 agonist ivuxolimab. The receptor source for this set is an adult with an advanced solid tumor such as melanoma, head and neck, liver or kidney cancer.

This rearrangement joins TRBV7-9 to TRBJ2-1; 12 bases are a match to TRBD1. The CDR3 length is 15 residues. Looked up from germline, CDR1 is SEHNR and CDR2 is FQNEAQ (reference sequence). The trim removed 3 bases at V and 8 bases at J, leaving 5 bases unmatched. This CDR3 is CASSFRDRGLHEQFF. The CDR3 DNA reads as TGTGCCAGCAGCTTCCGGGACAGGGGGCTCCATGAGCAGTTCTTC.

V usage is TRBV11-2 and J usage is TRBJ2-1; D unresolved. CDR1 is SGHAT, CDR2 FQNNGV, per germline. The CDR3 extends over 12 amino acids. Trimming cost V 0 bases and J 8 bases, with 5 bases left between them. The CDR3 spells CASSLDKDEQFF. In nucleotides, the CDR3 is TGTGCCAGCAGCTTAGATAAGGATGAGCAGTTCTTC.

The chain joins TRBV5-1 to TRBJ2-7; D not resolved. From germline, CDR1 is SGHRS and CDR2 YFSETQ. V was shortened by 0 bases and J by 5 bases, with 15 bases between the two germline ends. CDR3 size: 15 residues. CDR3 region: CASSLAAARSHEQYF. The CDR3 coding sequence is TGCGCCAGCAGCTTGGCGGCGGCTCGGTCCCACGAGCAGTACTTC.

The chain carries TRBV1 and TRBJ2-1; the table's D gene call, TRBD1, was not cross checked with the DNA. TRBV1 is marked as a pseudogene. The length of the CDR3 is 12 residues. Here the CDR3 DNA reads TGCACCATCCCGACAGGGCAAGTTGAGCAGTTCTTC. Translated, it gives CTIPTGQVEQFF.

The chain links TRBV5-1 to TRBJ2-2, with TRBD1 matching over 7 bases. Germline CDR1 and CDR2: SGHRS and YFSETQ. V gave up 4 bases and J gave up 5 bases; unmatched junction bases: 8. This CDR3 has 15 amino acids. CDR3 in DNA: TGCGCCAGCAGCGTCTTTACAGGGGAGACCGGGGAGCTGTTTTTT. It specifies CASSVFTGETGELFF. The whole variable domain, remainder taken from reference TRBV5-1 and TRBJ2-2, is KAGVTQTPRYLIKTRGQQVTLSCSPISGHRSVSWYQQTPGQGLQFLFEYFSETQRNKGNFPGRFSGRQFSNSRSEMNVSTLELGDSALYLCASSVFTGETGELFFGEGSRLTVL.

The chain joins TRBV14 to TRBJ1-1; D is ambiguous. The V gene lost 0 bases and the J gene lost 8 bases, with 7 bases spanning the gap. This CDR3 spans 12 amino acids. From germline, CDR1 is SGHDN and CDR2 FVKESK. The CDR3 here is CASSQDRWEAFF. CDR3 DNA sequence: TGTGCCAGCAGCCAAGATCGTTGGGAAGCTTTCTTT.

V and J are TRBV7-9 and TRBJ2-3; D unresolved. CDR1 and CDR2 from the germline V gene are SEHNR and FQNEAQ (reference sequence). The CDR3 covers 13 residues. V shed 1 base and J shed 0 bases, with 2 bases lying between them. DNA of the CDR3: TGTGCCAGCAGCTTAGTTAGCACAGATACGCAGTATTTT. This sequence encodes CASSLVSTDTQYF. Full variable domain (remainder filled in from reference TRBV7-9 and TRBJ2-3): DTGVSQNPRHKITKRGQNVTFRCDPISEHNRLYWYRQTLGQGPEFLTYFQNEAQLEKSRLLSDRFSAERPKGSFSTLEIQRTEQGDSAMYLCASSLVSTDTQYFGPGTRLTVL.

The chain carries TRBV7-2 and TRBJ2-1; 10 bases fit TRBD2. The V segment lost 6 bases and the J segment 5 bases; nucleotides outside the gene matches: 4. The CDR3 is 14 residues long. Germline loops: CDR1 SGHTA, CDR2 FQGNSA. The CDR3, as DNA: TGTGCCAGCAGTCCGGGACTAGCGAACAATGAGCAGTTCTTC. This encodes CASSPGLANNEQFF.

This chain joins TRBV6-5 and TRBJ1-1; 8 bases align to TRBD1. Germline trimming cut 2 bases from V and 3 bases from J; bases unmatched to any gene: 5. The CDR3 loop spans 15 amino acids. CDR1 is MNHEY and CDR2 is SVGAGI in the germline V gene. CDR3 sequence (DNA): TGTGCCAGCAGTTACGCGGCAGGGGGCTACACTGAAGCTTTCTTT. Translated: CASSYAAGGYTEAFF.

This clone has only one observation. This chain connects TRBV7-6 to TRBJ1-1, with D possibly TRBD1 on 5 matching bases. V was cut by 5 bases and J by 1 base, with 11 bases left in between. CDR1 is SGHVS, CDR2 FNYEAQ, per germline. The CDR3 contains 14 residues. The CDR3 region is CASSLPGGNTEAFF. CDR3 sequence (DNA): TGTGCCAGCAGCCTCCCCGGGGGGAACACTGAAGCTTTCTTT. The full variable domain, rest sourced from reference TRBV7-6 and TRBJ1-1, is GAGVSQSPRYKVTKRGQDVALRCDPISGHVSLYWYRQALGQGPEFLTYFNYEAQQDKSGLPNDRFSAERPEGSISTLTIQRTEQRDSAMYRCASSLPGGNTEAFFGQGTRLTVV.

This clone was seen once. This sequence joins TRBV27 and TRBJ1-1, with TRBD1 identical over 7 bases. In germline, CDR1 is MNHEY, CDR2 SMNVEV (reference sequence). V was pared by 5 bases and J by 3 bases, with 6 bases of the junction left unmatched. This CDR3 is built from 14 residues. The CDR3 DNA reads as TGTGCCAGCAGTGCGACACAGGGGCACACTGAAGCTTTCTTT. Residues: CASSATQGHTEAFF.

The chain carries TRBV29-1 and TRBJ2-5, with D uncertain. The CDR3 spans 13 residues. The V gene's germline CDR1 is SQVTM and CDR2 ANQGSEA. V was pared by 0 bases and J by 7 bases, with 12 bases between. For the CDR3, the DNA is TGCAGCGTTGAAGAAGAAGTTCTAGGGACCCAGTACTTC. Its protein is CSVEEEVLGTQYF.

The genes are TRBV6-6 and TRBJ2-5; D is uncertain. V dropped 7 bases and J dropped 7 bases, with 16 bases sitting between them. The CDR3 spans 13 residues. Germline V gives CDR1 MNHNY, CDR2 SVGAGI (reference sequence). The CDR3 region is CASTLLPRATQYF. CDR3 coding DNA: TGTGCCAGCACCCTCCTCCCCCGGGCGACCCAGTACTTC.

The chain couples TRBV19 to TRBJ1-6; D is unresolved. This CDR3 has 14 residues. Trimming removed 10 bases from V and 0 bases from J, with 10 bases in between. Germline CDR1 reads LNHDA; CDR2 reads SQIVND (reference sequence). Here the CDR3 reads CATYQLSYNSPLHF. The CDR3 coding sequence is TGTGCCACTTACCAACTCTCCTATAATTCACCCCTCCACTTT.

The chain is built from TRBV9 and TRBJ2-7; 10 bases agree with TRBD1. From germline, CDR1 is SGDLS and CDR2 YYNGEE. V was pared by 0 bases and J by 2 bases, with 11 bases of the junction left unmatched. There are 18 residues in the CDR3. CDR3 protein: CASSVGDRGSVDAYEQYF. The CDR3 DNA reads TGTGCCAGCAGCGTAGGGGACAGGGGAAGCGTGGACGCCTACGAGCAGTACTTC.

Concerning this clone: A junction boundary mismatches the germline segment, possibly from a read error. The chain joins TRBV2 to TRBJ2-7; the D is unclear. This CDR3 is 8 amino acids long. Germline V gives CDR1 SNHLY, CDR2 FYNNEI. As DNA, the CDR3 is TGTGCCAGCAGTGAAGAGAACTTC. This translates into CASSEENF.

The chain carries TRBV6-5 and TRBJ1-5; 8 nucleotides agree with TRBD1. The CDR3 sequence is 14 residues long. J gave up 2 bases and V 4 bases, and 1 base lay outside the gene matches. Germline V CDR1 and CDR2: MNHEY, SVGAGI. The CDR3 here is CASSWGQGNQPQHF. CDR3 DNA: TGTGCCAGCAGTTGGGGACAGGGCAATCAGCCCCAGCATTTT.

The rearrangement joins TRBV7-9 to TRBJ1-2; 7 bases are a match to TRBD1. The V gene end was trimmed by 5 bases and the J gene end by 5 bases; junction bases not matched to a gene: 8. From germline, CDR1 is SEHNR and CDR2 FQNEAQ (reference sequence). CDR3 size: 14 residues. The CDR3 coding sequence is TGTGCCAGCAGCCCACCCGGGACAGAGTATGGCTACACCTTC. The encoded protein is CASSPPGTEYGYTF.

The J gene is TRBJ2-1, the V gene TRBV10-1; 11 nucleotides agree with TRBD2. Germline trimming cut 6 bases from V and 3 bases from J; bases unmatched to any gene: 4. CDR1 is WNHNN and CDR2 is SYGVQD in the germline V gene (reference sequence). The CDR3 sequence is 15 residues long. The CDR3 reads CASRGGLAGYNEQFF. The CDR3 DNA sequence: TGCGCCAGCAGAGGAGGACTAGCGGGCTACAATGAGCAGTTCTTC.

The genes are TRBV19 and TRBJ2-1; 9 bases are shared with TRBD2. The germline V gene encodes CDR1 LNHDA and CDR2 SQIVND (reference sequence). V was pared by 8 bases and J by 0 bases, with 5 bases of the junction left unmatched. This CDR3 is 15 amino acids long. The CDR3 region is CASVTSGSSYNEQFF. CDR3 sequence (DNA): TGTGCCAGTGTGACTAGCGGAAGCTCCTACAATGAGCAGTTCTTC.

V gene TRBV6-1 combines with J gene TRBJ1-5; 7 nucleotides match TRBD1. CDR3 length: 15 amino acids. CDR1 and CDR2 from the germline V gene are MNHNS and SASEGT. V shed 3 bases, J shed 0 bases, and the junction held 2 bases outside the gene matches. CDR3 in DNA: TGTGCCAGCAGTGAGGGACAGAATAGCAATCAGCCCCAGCATTTT. This gives the protein CASSEGQNSNQPQHF.

J is TRBJ2-7 and V is TRBV19, with TRBD1 matching 10 bases. Per the germline V gene, CDR1 is LNHDA and CDR2 is SQIVND (reference sequence). This CDR3 region has 12 residues. V lost 6 bases, J lost 6 bases, and 2 bases stayed unmatched. CDR3 in DNA: TGTGCCAGTAGGACAGGGGGCAGCGAGCAGTACTTC. Translation: CASRTGGSEQYF.

The chain has TRBV27 and TRBJ1-6; 7 nucleotides agree with TRBD1. V gave up 7 bases and J gave up 10 bases; unmatched junction bases: 7. Germline CDR1 MNHEY, CDR2 SMNVEV (reference sequence). The CDR3 has 13 residues. CDR3 coding DNA: TGTGCCAGCAAACAAGGGGGCGGGTCACCCCTCCACTTT. This sequence encodes CASKQGGGSPLHF.

This clone has only one observation. V is TRBV28 and J is TRBJ2-7, with D unclear. V was cut by 3 bases and J by 3 bases, with 18 bases left in between. This CDR3 has 16 residues. From germline, CDR1 is MDHEN and CDR2 SYDVKM. The chain's CDR3 is CASSFDRRHLYYEQYF. CDR3 in DNA: TGTGCCAGCAGTTTTGATCGGAGACACCTTTACTACGAGCAGTACTTC.

Here the CDR3 reads CASSYPRGGSSYEQYF. The CDR3, as DNA: TGTGCCAGCAGTTACCCTCGGGGGGGAAGCTCCTACGAGCAGTACTTC. The rearrangement joins TRBV6-5 to TRBJ2-7, with TRBD2 matching 8 bases. The V segment lost 2 bases and the J segment 0 bases; nucleotides outside the gene matches: 6. Germline V gene lookup returns CDR1 MNHEY and CDR2 SVGAGI. This CDR3 region has 16 residues.

The chain uses TRBV11-2 and TRBJ2-3; no reliable D call. Trimming left V 4 bases short and J 3 bases short, with 5 bases between. The CDR3 covers 12 residues. Germline V lookup: CDR1 SGHAT, CDR2 FQNNGV. DNA of the CDR3: TGTGCCAGCAGCTACGAGACAGATACGCAGTATTTT. This encodes CASSYETDTQYF.

This clone was picked up one time. The genes are TRBV12-5 and TRBJ2-1; tentative D call: TRBD1 (6 bases). The CDR3 contains 13 residues. V lost 3 bases and J 7 bases, leaving 10 bases between the germline ends. CDR1 LGHNT and CDR2 FRNRAP come from the germline V gene. CDR3 residues: CASGFGTLNEQFF. CDR3 bases: TGTGCTAGTGGTTTCGGGACACTTAATGAGCAGTTCTTC.

The CDR3 DNA reads TGTGCCAGCAGTCCCGACGGTTTAAACATTCAGTACTTC. Translating gives CASSPDGLNIQYF. V gene TRBV27 combines with J gene TRBJ2-4; D unresolved. Germline V gene sequence: CDR1 MNHEY, CDR2 SMNVEV (reference sequence). CDR3 length: 13 amino acids. The V end was cut by 5 bases, the J end by 6 bases, with 11 bases between.

This clone was found a few times. The chain uses TRBV9 and TRBJ1-2, with D unclear. The length of the CDR3 is 13 residues. The germline V and J ends were trimmed by 2 bases and 4 bases, with 9 bases remaining between them. Germline V CDR1 and CDR2: SGDLS, YYNGEE. The CDR3 reads CASSVSSAYGYTF. The CDR3 coding sequence is TGTGCCAGCAGCGTCAGCTCGGCCTATGGCTACACCTTC.

This chain links TRBV4-1 with TRBJ1-5, with D hard to call. V dropped 1 base and J dropped 6 bases, with 7 bases sitting between them. The CDR3 spans 13 residues. Looked up from germline, CDR1 is MGHRA and CDR2 is YSYEKL. The CDR3 DNA follows: TGCGCCAGCAGCCAAGGAGGACCTCAGCCCCAGCATTTT. Amino acids: CASSQGGPQPQHF.

The CDR3 DNA follows: TGTGCCAGCAGCTTAGACCTACCTGATGATTGGGTCGAGTACGAGCAGTACTTC. This translates into CASSLDLPDDWVEYEQYF. The chain has TRBV7-6 and TRBJ2-7, with unresolved D. V was clipped by 1 base and J by 4 bases, with 23 bases between them. The CDR3 loop spans 18 amino acids. Germline lookup yields CDR1 SGHVS and CDR2 FNYEAQ.

The rearrangement links TRBV29-1 to TRBJ1-2; D remains ambiguous. Germline lookup yields CDR1 SQVTM and CDR2 ANQGSEA. Trimming took 6 bases from V and 4 from J, leaving 12 bases between them. This CDR3 contains 12 residues. The CDR3 DNA is TGCAGCGTGGAGGAGGGCGTCTATGGCTACACCTTC. Encoded protein: CSVEEGVYGYTF.